These T cell receptor beta chains were read from a single sample in a study of regulatory T cells in long-lasting Graves disease. TCRdb called the multiplex PCR reads again in MiXCR, with one record for every CDR3 protein. The repertoire holds around 400,000 distinct CDR3 sequences, with about 12% as singletons. The same sample was also used in a study of T cells in Graves' hyperthyroidism and ophthalmopathy.

Sequences were derived from peripheral blood mononuclear cells (PBMCs), sampled at new diagnosis, from a patient treated with antithyroid drugs. The receptors were gathered from a woman aged 18-30 years with Graves disease. CDR3s include the opening cysteine and the closing phenylalanine or tryptophan. D genes are given only for firm matches. Only part of the rows carry a size: once, few, many, or a class if the clone is expanded.

many | NA | TRBJ2-1 | TRBV7-2 | TGTGCCAGCAGCTGGGGGAGTGGGGTCCTCTACAATGAGCAGTTCTTC | CASSWGSGVLYNEQFF
many | TRBD2 | TRBJ2-3 | TRBV6-1 | TGTGCCAGCATGGCGGGGGGGACAGATACGCAGTATTTT | CASMAGGTDTQYF
many | NA | TRBJ2-5 | TRBV7-2 | TGTGCCAGCAGCTTAGTCCTACGCCAAGAGACCCAGTACTTC | CASSLVLRQETQYF
many | TRBD2 | TRBJ2-5 | TRBV7-8 | TGTGCCAGCAGCCAATCCCCAGCGGGGGGGCAGGAGACCCAGTACTTC | CASSQSPAGGQETQYF
many | NA | TRBJ2-3 | TRBV2 | TGTGCCAGCCTATCGGTGCTGTTCACAGATACGCAGTATTTT | CASLSVLFTDTQYF
many | NA | TRBJ1-1 | TRBV20-1 | TGCAGTGCTATCTGGTCGCTGAACACTGAAGCTTTCTTT | CSAIWSLNTEAFF
few | NA | TRBJ2-5 | TRBV6-2/TRBV6-3 | TGTGCCAGCAGTTACGGTCAGTTTCGAGAGACCCAGTACTTC | CASSYGQFRETQYF
few | TRBD1 | TRBJ1-6 | TRBV3-1 | TGTGCCAGCAGCCGGACAGGGAATAATTCACCCCTCCACTTT | CASSRTGNNSPLHF
many | TRBD2 | TRBJ2-1 | TRBV7-9 | TGTGCCAGCAGCGCTGGACTAGCGGGAGGCCCTAACTACAATGAGCAGTTCTTC | CASSAGLAGGPNYNEQFF
few | TRBD1 | TRBJ1-1 | TRBV5-1 | TGCGCCAGCAACTGGGACAGGACGAACACTGAAGCTTTCTTT | CASNWDRTNTEAFF
many | NA | TRBJ2-1 | TRBV7-2 | TGTGCCAGCAGTTTTCGACAGAGAGCCAATGAGCAGTTCTTC | CASSFRQRANEQFF
many | TRBD1 | TRBJ1-1 | TRBV6-1 | TGTGCCAGCACCCGCTCGGGCAGGGGGGGCTTAGCTGAAGCTTTCTTT | CASTRSGRGGLAEAFF
few | TRBD2 | TRBJ2-1 | TRBV4-1 | TGCGCCAGCAGTCCTCAGCGGGGGGCATATGAGCAGTTCTTC | CASSPQRGAYEQFF
many | NA | TRBJ1-3 | TRBV20-1 | TGCAGTGCTAGAGATGCAGGGTCTGGAAACACCATATATTTT | CSARDAGSGNTIYF
once | NA | TRBJ2-1 | TRBV28 | TGTGCCAGCAGCTATAGCGGAGCTCAGTTCTTC | CASSYSGAQFF
NA | TRBD1 | TRBJ1-5 | TRBV19 | TGTGCCAGTAGCGAGGTGGGGACAGCTTATCATCAGCCCCAGCATTTT | CASSEVGTAYHQPQHF
many | TRBD2 | TRBJ2-7 | TRBV7-3 | TGTGCCAGCAGCACGAGCGGGAGCTCCTACGAGCAGTACTTC | CASSTSGSSYEQYF
many | TRBD1 | TRBJ2-1 | TRBV7-9 | TGTGCCAGCAGCTTAGCGCTAAACTCTCAGGGGGCGGAAAATGAGCAGTTCTTC | CASSLALNSQGAENEQFF
few | NA | TRBJ1-2 | TRBV6-2/TRBV6-3 | TGTGCCAGCAGTTACCTCTATGGCTACACCTTC | CASSYLYGYTF
many | TRBD2 | TRBJ2-3 | TRBV28 | TGTGCCAGCAGTTCCTGGATCTACTCCCCCAGGACTAGCGCCCGCACAGATACGCAGTATTTT | CASSSWIYSPRTSARTDTQYF
many | TRBD1 | TRBJ1-2 | TRBV20-1 | TGCAGTGCTAGAGAGGGGACAGGACCCTATGGCTACACCTTC | CSAREGTGPYGYTF
many | TRBD1 | TRBJ1-1 | TRBV29-1 | TGCAGCGTTTTTAGACAGGGTGGAAAAGCTTTCTTT | CSVFRQGGKAFF
many | NA | TRBJ1-6 | TRBV6-1 | TGTGCCAGCAGCCCAACACGAGGGGCCTCACCCCTCCACTTT | CASSPTRGASPLHF
NA | NA | TRBJ2-1 | TRBV7-2 | TGTGCCAGCAGCTTATACGGACAGGGAGGGTGGGATGAGCAGTTCTTC | CASSLYGQGGWDEQFF
many | NA | TRBJ2-5 | TRBV5-1 | TGCGCCAGCAGCCCCCGGGGCAGACGGCTTCAAGAGACCCAGTACTTC | CASSPRGRRLQETQYF
many | NA | TRBJ2-7 | TRBV6-5 | TGTGCCAGCAGTTACTCGTATTCTAGCGTACATTACGAGCAGTACTTC | CASSYSYSSVHYEQYF